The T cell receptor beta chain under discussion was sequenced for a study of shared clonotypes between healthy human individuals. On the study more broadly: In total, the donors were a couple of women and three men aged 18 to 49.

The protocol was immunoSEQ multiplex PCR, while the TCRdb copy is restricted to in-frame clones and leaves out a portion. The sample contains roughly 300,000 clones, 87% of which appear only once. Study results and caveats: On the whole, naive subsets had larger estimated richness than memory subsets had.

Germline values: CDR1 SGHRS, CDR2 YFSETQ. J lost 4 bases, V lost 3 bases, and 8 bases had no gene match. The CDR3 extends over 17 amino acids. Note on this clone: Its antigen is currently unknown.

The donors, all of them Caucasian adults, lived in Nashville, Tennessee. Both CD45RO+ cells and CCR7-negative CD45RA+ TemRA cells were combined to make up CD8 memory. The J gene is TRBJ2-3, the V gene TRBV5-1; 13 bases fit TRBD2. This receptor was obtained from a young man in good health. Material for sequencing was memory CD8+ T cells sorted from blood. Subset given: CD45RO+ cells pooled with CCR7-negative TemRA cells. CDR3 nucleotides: TGCGCCAGCAGCTCAAGGACTAGCGGGAGTGGGGCAGATACGCAGTATTTT. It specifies CASSSRTSGSGADTQYF.